This TCR beta chain emerged from a study of persistence of HIV-infected CD4 T cells (dated by TCRdb to the early 2020s). Looking at the study overall: CMV- and HIV-1 Gag-responding CD4+ T cells were isolated from ART-treated individuals so that antigen-driven clonal expansion of HIV-1-infected cells could be examined. In the cross-participant TCR cluster analysis, fewer than ten participants were included for CMV and 6 or 7 participants were included for Gag. Peripheral blood samples of up to roughly 200 mL were collected at multiple time points, except for a couple of participants, who underwent leukapheresis at a single time point. TCRbeta sequencing assessed the clonality of all cells in each sorted population, while proviral sequencing assessed the clonality of infected cells. Suppressive ART had been received by participants for a median of about eight years.

Overall study results and their limits: A correlation was observed between TCR oligoclonality and proviral oligoclonality within the same sorted populations. Restriction of bulk TCR analyses to the rare CMV-responding cells that actually carried HIV-1 proviruses was not possible. Antigen-responding cells were enriched for expanded CDR3beta sequences that were degenerate, which suggests that CD4+ responses to CMV and Gag underwent convergent selection. Significantly lower TCRbeta richness was observed in CMV- and Gag-responding cells than in anti-CD3/anti-CD28-responding cells, and higher oligoclonality was observed in CMV-responding cells than in CD3/CD28-stimulated and Gag-responding cells. Only a small number of individuals took part in the study, and the range of antigens tested was limited.

Sequences SGDLS (CDR1) and YYNGEE (CDR2) are obtained from the germline V gene. The CDR3 contains 16 residues, cysteine and phenylalanine counted. Only the CDR3 DNA stays, 48 bases, in frame from base 1. Trimming at the junction amounts to 0 bases on V and 0 bases on J, and the germline ends lie 12 bases apart. TCRbeta repertoires were sequenced from genomic DNA with the immunoSEQ hsTCRB assay version 4 in survey mode. For TCRbeta sequencing, genomic DNA was diluted to approximately 9 ng/uL, with up to roughly 1 ug used per sample. The authors' pipeline ran thus. ImmunoSeq Analyzer 3.0 was used for analysis of TCRbeta data, and diversity was computed on productive nucleotide rearrangements. Lower-bound TCR diversity was estimated with the improved Chao index, and clonality with the Gini coefficient using the Immunarch R package. Different nucleotide rearrangements encoding the same CDR3beta amino acid sequence were counted as distinct clonotypes. Differential abundance analysis found TCRbeta sequences that were significantly enriched in antigen-responding cells compared with anti-CD3/anti-CD28-activated cells. GLIPH2 clustered TCRs by predicted peptide-MHC specificity, both within individual participants and across merged participant data sets. The table was pulled from immuneACCESS by TCRdb, which kept in-frame rearrangements only. Such tables lose some clones; where checked, under half of the loss comes from unresolved V genes, and the rest has no known cause. V and J calls plus clone size are reproduced from that table; the DNA served to infer D and trimming. This sample lists around 35,000 clones; 80% to 85% were detected once. Jointly, the top ten make up 0.85% to 1% of the sample.

About this clone itself: Its antigen has not been determined. The sample holds no much larger clone one base away, and base qualities are not on file.

In light of the paper, this sample's treatment or condition label describes: suppressive antiretroviral therapy. A pool of overlapping HIV-1 Gag 15-mer peptides was used at roughly 0.93 ug per peptide per mL for cell stimulation. Memory CD4+ T cells that did not respond, being CD40L-negative, CD69-negative and CD45RO-high, were sorted as memory populations depleted of antigen-responding cells. Participants were HIV-1-infected adults who started suppressive ART during chronic infection. Participants had undetectable plasma HIV-1 RNA below 50 copies/mL for at least 4 years. To be included, a participant needed positive CMV serology and a CD4+ T cell count above 400 cells/uL. Before stimulation, PBMCs were isolated using density centrifugation and then depleted of CD8+ T cells. Stimulation of CD8-depleted PBMCs was carried out for roughly 19 hours with anti-CD28/CD49d costimulation, CD40-blocking antibody and enfuvirtide, to prevent new infections. Cell sorting was done on a Beckman Coulter MoFlo Legacy or XDP sorter, and dead cells were excluded with propidium iodide. Genomic DNA was extracted with the QIAamp DNA Mini Kit for samples above one million cells, otherwise with the Quick-DNA Microprep Kit.

The TCR was taken from an adult with HIV. The donor label of this sample is uncertain. The input for sequencing was cultured CD4+ T cells from PBMCs, taken from a patient who received antiretroviral therapy. According to the study, the label for this sample's cell subset or site signals: CD40L-CD69- CD45RO-high memory CD4 T cells not responding to Gag peptides. The chain was built from TRBV9 and TRBJ1-2; the D segment cannot be called with confidence. The DNA sequence is TGTGCCAGCAGCGTAGCCCCTGGAGAACCTAACTATGGCTACACCTTC. Protein translation: CASSVAPGEPNYGYTF.